This T cell receptor (beta chain) is from a study of T cell changes during pregnancy in multiple sclerosis. Assay: immunoSEQ multiplex PCR; the TCRdb copy retains only in-frame clones and omits some. The sample holds tens of thousands of clones, under 90% seen once. With V trimmed by 3 bases and J by 9 bases, 5 bases remained unmatched. Germline V gene sequence: CDR1 LNHDA, CDR2 SQIVND (reference sequence). The CDR3 length is 13 residues. This sequence joins TRBV19 and TRBJ2-1; 7 nucleotides align to TRBD2. This specimen was peripheral blood, taken after pregnancy. The TCR sequence derives from a female donor in good health, enrolled as a control in a pregnancy study. The CDR3 region is CASSIGGSGEQFF. The CDR3 nucleotides read TGTGCCAGTAGTATCGGGGGGTCTGGTGAGCAGTTCTTC. The full variable domain, in which reference TRBV19 and TRBJ2-1 provide the parts outside the CDR3, is DGGITQSPKYLFRKEGQNVTLSCEQNLNHDAMYWYRQDPGQGLRLIYYSQIVNDFQKGDIAEGYSVSREKKESFPLTVTSAQKNPTAFYLCASSIGGSGEQFFGPGTRLTVL.